The rows below give T cell receptor beta chains drawn from one sample of a study of type 1 regulatory T cells. One entry per CDR3 protein, called by TCRdb with MiXCR from the reads. The data hold approximately 97,000 distinct CDR3 sequences, with 31% observed a single time. Sequencing was carried out using CD4+ T cells, either the whole sample or a sorted fraction (not recorded which). The receptor source for this set is a human donor in good health. The CDR3 runs from the conserved cysteine through the conserved F or W. D genes are given only for firm matches. Expanded clones get a size class; other rows say once, few or many, or leave the size out.

v_call,clone_size,d_call,j_call,cdr3_aa
TRBV9,-,-,TRBJ2-7,CASSVELTSGEQYF
TRBV21-1,few,-,TRBJ2-2,CASSNQFKDRDRNTGELFF
TRBV7-9,-,-,TRBJ2-7,CVSSLVRSSEAYEQYF
TRBV10-3,many,TRBD2,TRBJ2-2,CAIRAGTTDTGELFF
TRBV20-1,-,-,TRBJ2-1,CSAGGSSYNEQLF
TRBV18,-,-,TRBJ1-1,CASSPGQYEAFF
TRBV4-1,few,-,TRBJ2-3,CASSQVLADTQYF
TRBV5-1,-,-,TRBJ2-6,CASRGQFSGANVLTF
TRBV20-1,few,TRBD1,TRBJ1-2,CSAREGTGGGYTF
TRBV24-1,-,-,TRBJ1-1,CATSDSEETNTEAFF
TRBV7-9,few,-,TRBJ2-2,CASSSMTTGELFF
TRBV7-2,-,-,TRBJ2-5,CASSSQPEPGTQYF
TRBV7-2,few,-,TRBJ2-5,CASSFLGQETQYF
TRBV7-2,once,TRBD1,TRBJ2-3,CASSYSRGRVGTDTQYF
TRBV5-5,-,-,TRBJ1-5,CASSLASVAPQHF
TRBV7-9,few,-,TRBJ2-3,CASNLNSGTDTQYF
TRBV19,few,-,TRBJ2-1,CASSLIEVTHNEQFF
TRBV19,-,-,TRBJ1-5,CASNFLGGHQPQHF
TRBV6-2/TRBV6-3,-,TRBD1,TRBJ2-7,CASSYSGGPYYEQYF
TRBV20-1,few,-,TRBJ2-5,CSAKHFWGQETQYF
TRBV2,few,TRBD2,TRBJ2-7,CATLLAGVYEQYF
TRBV5-1,few,TRBD2,TRBJ2-7,CASSSGTSGRYEQYF
TRBV16,few,-,TRBJ1-1,CASSLVQGGIGTEAFF
TRBV9,few,TRBD1,TRBJ2-7,CASSRGQTYEQYF
TRBV6-2/TRBV6-3,few,TRBD1,TRBJ2-4,CASSRQGKNIQYF
TRBV19,-,-,TRBJ1-5,CASSGDLGQPQHF
TRBV27,-,-,TRBJ2-1,CASSPWGVRSYNEQFF
TRBV10-3,-,-,TRBJ2-3,CAISNRGGDTDTQYF
TRBV25-1,-,TRBD2,TRBJ2-2,CASSETAGEHTGELFF
TRBV6-6,few,TRBD1,TRBJ2-2,CASTSVGQVNGELFF
TRBV19,-,-,TRBJ1-5,CASRLTGKGDQPQHF
TRBV7-2,-,-,TRBJ2-1,CASSFGGLSYNEQFF
TRBV7-9,-,-,TRBJ2-1,CASSLSGGHNEQFF
TRBV20-1,-,TRBD2,TRBJ2-3,CSARRFTSGDTDTQYF
TRBV2,-,TRBD1,TRBJ1-2,CASTGTAESYGYTF
TRBV12-3/TRBV12-4,few,-,TRBJ1-3,CASILGGFGNTIYF
TRBV5-1,few,TRBD1,TRBJ2-2,CASLLDRGGPGELFF
TRBV20-1,-,-,TRBJ1-2,CSARTVANYGYTF
TRBV7-2,-,-,TRBJ2-1,CASSPPGSYNEQFF
TRBV19,once,-,TRBJ2-2,CASSIDGPPGELFF
TRBV2,-,-,TRBJ2-5,CASSDWTAIETQYF
TRBV7-2,-,-,TRBJ1-1,CASSSTGFNTEAFF
TRBV20-1,many,TRBD1,TRBJ2-7,CSASRDSSYEQYF
TRBV13,-,-,TRBJ1-1,CASSPPGIPEAFF
TRBV25-1,-,-,TRBJ1-5,CASSPTGKGHQPQHF
TRBV10-3,-,TRBD2,TRBJ2-2,CAISASGRTTWELFF
TRBV10-3,-,TRBD2,TRBJ2-3,CAIRGSSGRASDTQYF
TRBV18,few,-,TRBJ2-7,CASSPDGKTYEQYF
TRBV12-3/TRBV12-4,-,TRBD2,TRBJ2-3,CASRSAGITYTQYF
TRBV5-1,-,-,TRBJ1-1,CASSPLGGINTEAFF
TRBV12-3/TRBV12-4,-,-,TRBJ2-1,CASSLSGVNEQFF
TRBV7-2,-,-,TRBJ1-5,CASSLSGISNQPQHF
TRBV6-6,-,TRBD1,TRBJ2-7,CASSYNRPGTGGEQYF
TRBV2,-,-,TRBJ2-1,CASSDGTPTPFF